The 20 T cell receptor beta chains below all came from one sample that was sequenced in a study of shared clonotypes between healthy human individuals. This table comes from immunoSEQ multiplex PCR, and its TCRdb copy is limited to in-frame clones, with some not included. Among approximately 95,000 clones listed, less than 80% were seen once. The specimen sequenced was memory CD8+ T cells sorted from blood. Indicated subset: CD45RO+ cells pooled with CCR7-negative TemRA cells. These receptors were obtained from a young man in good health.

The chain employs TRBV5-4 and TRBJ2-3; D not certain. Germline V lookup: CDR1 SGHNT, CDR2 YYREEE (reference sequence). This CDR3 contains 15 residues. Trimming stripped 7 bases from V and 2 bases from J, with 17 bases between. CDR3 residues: CASHAGRDDTDTQYF. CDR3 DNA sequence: TGTGCCAGCCACGCCGGACGAGATGACACAGATACGCAGTATTTT.

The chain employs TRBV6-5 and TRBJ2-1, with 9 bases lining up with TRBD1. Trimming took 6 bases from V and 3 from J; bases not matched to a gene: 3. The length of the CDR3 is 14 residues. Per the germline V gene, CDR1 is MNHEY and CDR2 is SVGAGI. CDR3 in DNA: TGTGCCAGCAGGGGACAGGGCATCTACAATGAGCAGTTCTTC. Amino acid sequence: CASRGQGIYNEQFF.

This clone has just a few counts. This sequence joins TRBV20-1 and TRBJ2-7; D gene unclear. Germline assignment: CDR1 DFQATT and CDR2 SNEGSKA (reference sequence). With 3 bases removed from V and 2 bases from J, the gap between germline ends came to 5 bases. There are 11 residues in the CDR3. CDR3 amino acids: CSASDAYEQYF. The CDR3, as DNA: TGCAGTGCTAGTGATGCCTACGAGCAGTACTTC.

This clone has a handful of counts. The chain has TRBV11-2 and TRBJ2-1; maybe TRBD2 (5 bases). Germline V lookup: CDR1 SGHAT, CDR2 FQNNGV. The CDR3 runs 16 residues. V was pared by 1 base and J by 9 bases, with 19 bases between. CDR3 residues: CASSLVPAPGEGEQFF. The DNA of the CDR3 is TGTGCCAGCAGCTTAGTGCCAGCGCCCGGCGAGGGTGAGCAGTTCTTC.

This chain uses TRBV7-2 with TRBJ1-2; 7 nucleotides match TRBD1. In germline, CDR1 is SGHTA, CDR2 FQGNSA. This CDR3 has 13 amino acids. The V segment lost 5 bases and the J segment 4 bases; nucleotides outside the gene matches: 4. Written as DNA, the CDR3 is TGTGCCAGCAGCGTGACAGGGCCCTATGGCTACACCTTC. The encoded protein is CASSVTGPYGYTF.

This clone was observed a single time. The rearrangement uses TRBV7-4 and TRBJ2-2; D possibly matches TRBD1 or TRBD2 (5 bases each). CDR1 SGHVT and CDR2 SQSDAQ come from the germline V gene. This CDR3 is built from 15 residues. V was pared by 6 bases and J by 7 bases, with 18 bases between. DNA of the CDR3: TGTGCCAGCAGTCTGCTTAGCGACAGAGTCGGGGAGCTGTTTTTT. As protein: CASSLLSDRVGELFF.

The CDR3 DNA follows: TGTGCCAGCAGGGGGGCAGGGTTAGCCCAAGAGACCCAGTACTTC. Translation: CASRGAGLAQETQYF. The chain joins TRBV7-9 to TRBJ2-5, with D perhaps TRBD1 (6 bases). Germline-derived CDR1 and CDR2 are SEHNR and FQNEAQ (reference sequence). The V end lost 6 bases, the J end lost 1 base, and 15 bases lay between the germline ends. This CDR3 is built from 15 residues. The variable domain in full, completed from reference TRBV7-9 and TRBJ2-5, reads DTGVSQNPRHKITKRGQNVTFRCDPISEHNRLYWYRQTLGQGPEFLTYFQNEAQLEKSRLLSDRFSAERPKGSFSTLEIQRTEQGDSAMYLCASRGAGLAQETQYFGPGTRLLVL.

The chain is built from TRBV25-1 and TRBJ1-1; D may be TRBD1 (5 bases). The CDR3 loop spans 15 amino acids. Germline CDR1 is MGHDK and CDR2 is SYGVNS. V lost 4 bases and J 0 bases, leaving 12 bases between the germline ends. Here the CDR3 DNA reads TGTGCCAGCAGTGTAGACAGACTAATGAACACTGAAGCTTTCTTT. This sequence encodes CASSVDRLMNTEAFF.

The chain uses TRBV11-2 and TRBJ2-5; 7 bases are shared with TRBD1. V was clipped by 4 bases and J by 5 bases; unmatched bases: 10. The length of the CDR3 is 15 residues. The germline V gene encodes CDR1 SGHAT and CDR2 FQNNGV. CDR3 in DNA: TGTGCCAGCAGCTCCCCAGGGGGATTGGGGGAGACCCAGTACTTC. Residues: CASSSPGGLGETQYF.

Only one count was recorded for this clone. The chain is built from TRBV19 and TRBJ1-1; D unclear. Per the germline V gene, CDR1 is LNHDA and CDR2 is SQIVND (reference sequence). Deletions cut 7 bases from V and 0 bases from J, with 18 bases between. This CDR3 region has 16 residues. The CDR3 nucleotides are TGTGCCAGTATAAGCAGGCGGGGTCAGGTGAACACTGAAGCTTTCTTT. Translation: CASISRRGQVNTEAFF.

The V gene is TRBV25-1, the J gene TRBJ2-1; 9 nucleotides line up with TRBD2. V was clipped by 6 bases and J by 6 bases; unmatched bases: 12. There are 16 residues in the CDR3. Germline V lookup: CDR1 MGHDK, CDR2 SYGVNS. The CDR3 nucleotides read TGTGCCAGCAGCCAAAATAGCGGGAGTGGAAGCAATGAGCAGTTCTTC. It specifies CASSQNSGSGSNEQFF.

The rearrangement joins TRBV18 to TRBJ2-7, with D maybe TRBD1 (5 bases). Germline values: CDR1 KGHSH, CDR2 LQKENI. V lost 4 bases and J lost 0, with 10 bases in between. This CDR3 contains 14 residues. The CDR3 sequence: CASSQDRSSYEQYF. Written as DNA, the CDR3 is TGTGCCAGCTCACAAGACAGAAGCTCCTACGAGCAGTACTTC.

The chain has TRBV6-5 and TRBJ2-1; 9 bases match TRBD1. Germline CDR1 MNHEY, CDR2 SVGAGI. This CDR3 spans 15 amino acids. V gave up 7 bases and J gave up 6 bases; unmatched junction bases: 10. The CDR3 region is CASKSRDRVGNEQFF. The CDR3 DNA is TGTGCCAGCAAAAGCCGGGACAGGGTCGGCAATGAGCAGTTCTTC.

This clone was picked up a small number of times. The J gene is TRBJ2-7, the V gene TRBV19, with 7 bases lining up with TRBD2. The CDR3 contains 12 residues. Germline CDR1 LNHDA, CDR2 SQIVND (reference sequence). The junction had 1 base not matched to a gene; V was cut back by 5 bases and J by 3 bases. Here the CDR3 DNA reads TGTGCCAGTAGTCGGGAGGACTACGAGCAGTACTTC. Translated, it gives CASSREDYEQYF. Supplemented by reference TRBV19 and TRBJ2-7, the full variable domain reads DGGITQSPKYLFRKEGQNVTLSCEQNLNHDAMYWYRQDPGQGLRLIYYSQIVNDFQKGDIAEGYSVSREKKESFPLTVTSAQKNPTAFYLCASSREDYEQYFGPGTRLTVT.

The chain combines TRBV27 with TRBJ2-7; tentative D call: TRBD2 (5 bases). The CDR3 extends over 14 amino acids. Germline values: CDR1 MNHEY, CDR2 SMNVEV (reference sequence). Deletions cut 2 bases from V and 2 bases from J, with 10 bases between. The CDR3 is CASSLTRRAYEQYF. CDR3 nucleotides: TGTGCCAGCAGTTTAACCAGGCGGGCCTACGAGCAGTACTTC.

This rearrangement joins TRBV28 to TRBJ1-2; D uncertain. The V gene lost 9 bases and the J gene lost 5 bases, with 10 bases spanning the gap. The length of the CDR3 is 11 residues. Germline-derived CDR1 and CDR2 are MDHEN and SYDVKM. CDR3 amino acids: CASSTSYGYTF. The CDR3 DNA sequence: TGTGCCAGTTCCACGTCATATGGCTACACCTTC.

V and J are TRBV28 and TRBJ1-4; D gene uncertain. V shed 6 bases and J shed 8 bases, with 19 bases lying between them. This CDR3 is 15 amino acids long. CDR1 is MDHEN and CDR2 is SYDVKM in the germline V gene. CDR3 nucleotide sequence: TGTGCCAGCAGCTCTCTTGAACACGTAGGGGAAAAACTGTTTTTT. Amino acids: CASSSLEHVGEKLFF.

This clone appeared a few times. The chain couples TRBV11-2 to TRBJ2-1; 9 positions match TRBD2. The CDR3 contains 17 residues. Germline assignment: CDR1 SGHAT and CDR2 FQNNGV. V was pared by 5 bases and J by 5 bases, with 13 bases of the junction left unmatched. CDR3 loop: CASSRRAGGISHNEQFF. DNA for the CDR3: TGTGCCAGCAGCCGGAGGGCGGGGGGGATTTCACACAATGAGCAGTTCTTC.

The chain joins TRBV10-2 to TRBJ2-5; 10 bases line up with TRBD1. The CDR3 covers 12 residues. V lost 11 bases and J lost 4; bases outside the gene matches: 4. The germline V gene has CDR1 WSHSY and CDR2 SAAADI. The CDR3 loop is CAVRDRGETQYF. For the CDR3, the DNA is TGCGCCGTCCGGGACAGGGGAGAGACCCAGTACTTC.

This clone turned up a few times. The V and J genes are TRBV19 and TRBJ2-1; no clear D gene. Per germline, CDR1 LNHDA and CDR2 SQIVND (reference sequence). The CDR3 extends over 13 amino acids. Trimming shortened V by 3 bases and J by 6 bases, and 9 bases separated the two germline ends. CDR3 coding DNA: TGTGCCAGTAGTATCAGCAGACCCAATGAGCAGTTCTTC. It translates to CASSISRPNEQFF.